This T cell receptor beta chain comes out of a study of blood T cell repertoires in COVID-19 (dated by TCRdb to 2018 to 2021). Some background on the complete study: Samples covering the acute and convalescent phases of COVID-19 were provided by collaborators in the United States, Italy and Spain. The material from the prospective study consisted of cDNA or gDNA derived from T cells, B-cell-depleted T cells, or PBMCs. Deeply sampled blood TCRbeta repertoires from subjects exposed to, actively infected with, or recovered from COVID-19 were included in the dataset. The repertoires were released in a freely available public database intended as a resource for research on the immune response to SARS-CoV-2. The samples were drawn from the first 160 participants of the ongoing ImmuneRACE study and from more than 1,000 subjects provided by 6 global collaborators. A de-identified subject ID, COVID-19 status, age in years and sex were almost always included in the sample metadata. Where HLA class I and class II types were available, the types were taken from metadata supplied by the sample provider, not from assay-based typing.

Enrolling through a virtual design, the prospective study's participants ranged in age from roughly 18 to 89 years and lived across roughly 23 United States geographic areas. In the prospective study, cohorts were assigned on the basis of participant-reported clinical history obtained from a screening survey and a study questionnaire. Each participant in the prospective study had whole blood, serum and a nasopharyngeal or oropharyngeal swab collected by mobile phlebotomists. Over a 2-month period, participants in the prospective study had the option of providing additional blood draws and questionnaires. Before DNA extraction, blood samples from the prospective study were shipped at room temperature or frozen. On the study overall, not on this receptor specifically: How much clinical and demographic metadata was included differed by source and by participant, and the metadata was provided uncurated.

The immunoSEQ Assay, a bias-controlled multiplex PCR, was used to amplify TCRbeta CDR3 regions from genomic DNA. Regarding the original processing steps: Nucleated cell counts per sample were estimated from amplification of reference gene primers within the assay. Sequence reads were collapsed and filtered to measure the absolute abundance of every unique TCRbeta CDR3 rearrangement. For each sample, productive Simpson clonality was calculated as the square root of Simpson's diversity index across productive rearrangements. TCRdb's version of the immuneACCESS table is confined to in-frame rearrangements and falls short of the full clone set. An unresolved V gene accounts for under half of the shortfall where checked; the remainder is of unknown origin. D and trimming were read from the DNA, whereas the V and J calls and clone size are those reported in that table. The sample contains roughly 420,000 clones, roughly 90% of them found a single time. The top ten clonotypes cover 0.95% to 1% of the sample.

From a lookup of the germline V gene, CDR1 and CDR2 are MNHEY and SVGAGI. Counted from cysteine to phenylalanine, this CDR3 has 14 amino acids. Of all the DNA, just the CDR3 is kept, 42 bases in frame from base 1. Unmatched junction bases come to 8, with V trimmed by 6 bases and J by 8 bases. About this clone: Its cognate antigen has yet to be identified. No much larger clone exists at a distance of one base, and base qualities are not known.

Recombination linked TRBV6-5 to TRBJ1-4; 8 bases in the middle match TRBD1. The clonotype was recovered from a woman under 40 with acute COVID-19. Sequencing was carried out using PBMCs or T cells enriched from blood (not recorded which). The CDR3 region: CASRHGTGDEKLFF. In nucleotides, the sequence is TGTGCCAGCAGGCATGGGACAGGCGACGAAAAACTGTTTTTT.